This T cell receptor (beta chain) was profiled in a study of blood T cell repertoires in COVID-19. Sequenced by immunoSEQ multiplex PCR; TCRdb stores in-frame clones only, minus some. This sample has approximately 380,000 clones; roughly nine tenths occur once, and the top ten carry roughly 0.9%. With 5 bases removed from V and 0 bases from J, the gap between germline ends came to 11 bases. There are 15 residues in the CDR3. Germline loops: CDR1 LNHDA, CDR2 SQIVND (reference sequence). All enrollees were roughly 18 to 90 years old and from about two dozen US areas. Exposed participants came across a COVID-19 case within 2 weeks before study entry.

The receptor was isolated from a woman in her thirties or forties who had been exposed to COVID-19. The chain is built from TRBV19 and TRBJ1-3; D is perhaps TRBD1 (5 bases). What was sequenced was PBMCs or T cells enriched from blood (not recorded which). CDR3 protein: CASSWGQSSGNTIYF. Written as DNA, the CDR3 is TGTGCCAGTAGTTGGGGCCAGAGCTCTGGAAACACCATATATTTT.